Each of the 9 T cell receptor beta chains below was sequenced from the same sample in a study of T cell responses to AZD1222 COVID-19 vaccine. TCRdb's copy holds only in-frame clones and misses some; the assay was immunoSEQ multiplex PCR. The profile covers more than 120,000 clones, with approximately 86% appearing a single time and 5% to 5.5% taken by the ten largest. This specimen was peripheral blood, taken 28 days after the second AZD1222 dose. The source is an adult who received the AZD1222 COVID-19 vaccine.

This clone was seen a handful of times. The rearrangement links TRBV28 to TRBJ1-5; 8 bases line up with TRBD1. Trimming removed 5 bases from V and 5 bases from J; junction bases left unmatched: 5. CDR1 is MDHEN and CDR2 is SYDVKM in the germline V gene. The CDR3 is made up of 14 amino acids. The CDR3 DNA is TGTGCCAGCAGTCTACGGACAGGGTATCAGCCCCAGCATTTT. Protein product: CASSLRTGYQPQHF.

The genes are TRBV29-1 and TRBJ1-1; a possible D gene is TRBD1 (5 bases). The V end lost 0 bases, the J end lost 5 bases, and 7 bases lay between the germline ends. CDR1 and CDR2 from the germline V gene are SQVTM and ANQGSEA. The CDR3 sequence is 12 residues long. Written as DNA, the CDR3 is TGCAGCGTTGAAGAACGGGGGACTGAAGCTTTCTTT. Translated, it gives CSVEERGTEAFF.

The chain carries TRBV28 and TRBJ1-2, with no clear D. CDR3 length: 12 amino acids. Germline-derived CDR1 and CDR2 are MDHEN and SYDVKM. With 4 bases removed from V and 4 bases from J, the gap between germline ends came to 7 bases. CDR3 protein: CASSSSGYGYTF. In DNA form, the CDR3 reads TGTGCCAGCAGTTCCTCGGGCTATGGCTACACCTTC.

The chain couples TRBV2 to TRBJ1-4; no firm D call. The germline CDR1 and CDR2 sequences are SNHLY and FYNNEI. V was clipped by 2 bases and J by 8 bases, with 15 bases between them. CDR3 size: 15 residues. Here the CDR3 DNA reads TGTGCCAGCAGTGAAAGGGCAGGCCCGGGAGAAAAACTGTTTTTT. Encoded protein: CASSERAGPGEKLFF.

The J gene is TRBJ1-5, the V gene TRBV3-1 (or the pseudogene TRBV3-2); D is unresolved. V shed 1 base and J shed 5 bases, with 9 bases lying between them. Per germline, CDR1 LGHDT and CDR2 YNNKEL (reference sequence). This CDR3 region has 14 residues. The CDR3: CASSQAGVYQPQHF. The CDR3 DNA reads TGTGCCAGCAGCCAAGCTGGTGTTTATCAGCCCCAGCATTTT.

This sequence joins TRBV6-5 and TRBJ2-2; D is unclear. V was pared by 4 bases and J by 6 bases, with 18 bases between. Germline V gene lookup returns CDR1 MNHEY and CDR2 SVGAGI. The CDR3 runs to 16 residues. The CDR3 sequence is CASSSRLVSRAGELFF. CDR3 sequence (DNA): TGTGCCAGCAGTTCCAGACTTGTTTCTAGGGCCGGGGAGCTGTTTTTT.

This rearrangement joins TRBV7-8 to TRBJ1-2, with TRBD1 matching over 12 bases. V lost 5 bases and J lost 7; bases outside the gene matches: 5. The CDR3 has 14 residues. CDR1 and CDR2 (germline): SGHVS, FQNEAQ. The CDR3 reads CASSPGTGGSGYTF. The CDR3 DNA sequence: TGTGCCAGCAGCCCCGGGACAGGGGGCTCTGGCTACACCTTC.

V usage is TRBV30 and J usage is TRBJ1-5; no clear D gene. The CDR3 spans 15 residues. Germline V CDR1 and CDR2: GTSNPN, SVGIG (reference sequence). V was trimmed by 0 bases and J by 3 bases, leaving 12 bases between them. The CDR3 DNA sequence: TGTGCCTGGAGTGTGGCCTCCTTTAACAATCAGCCCCAGCATTTT. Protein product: CAWSVASFNNQPQHF.

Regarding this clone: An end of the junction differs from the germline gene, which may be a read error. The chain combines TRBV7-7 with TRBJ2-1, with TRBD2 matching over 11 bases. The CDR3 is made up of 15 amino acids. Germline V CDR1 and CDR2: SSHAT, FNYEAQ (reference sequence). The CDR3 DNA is TGTGCTAGCAGCCTGACTAGCGGGGAATACAATGAGCAGTTCTTC. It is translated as CASSLTSGEYNEQFF.